The TCR beta chain under discussion was sequenced for a study of T cells after yellow fever vaccination. Germline V gene lookup returns CDR1 MNHEY and CDR2 SVGEGT. V lost 5 bases, J lost 3 bases, and 14 bases lay in between. This CDR3 has 15 amino acids. TCRdb reprocessed the 5' RACE reads with MiXCR, giving one entry per CDR3 protein. This table holds just under 600,000 distinct CDR3 sequences, about 13% found once. The rearrangement uses TRBV6-2 or TRBV6-3 and TRBJ1-5; possible D gene TRBD1, 5 bases. The starting material was PBMCs, obtained on the day of the yellow fever booster vaccination. The source is a man between 25 and 39 years old who received the YFV17D yellow fever vaccine. In nucleotides, the CDR3 is TGTGCCAGCAGTAACCCCGACAGACCCAATCAGCCCCAGCATTTT. It codes for CASSNPDRPNQPQHF.